This paragraph covers one T cell receptor beta chain sequence. CDR1 SGHTA and CDR2 FQGTGA come from the germline V gene. CDR3 length: 14 residues. With 4 bases removed from V and 2 bases from J, the gap between germline ends came to 10 bases. This entry is derived from a study of technical replicates of blood from several donors. Here immunoSEQ multiplex PCR was the method, and the copy in TCRdb shows in-frame clones only, minus some. Here the sample spans nearly 80,000 clones, approximately 93% being singletons. V gene TRBV7-3 combines with J gene TRBJ2-3; D gene unclear. The source of this sequence is a human donor in good health. The sequenced material came from T cells isolated from PBMCs. DNA for the CDR3: TGTGCCAGCAGCTACCCCCCTACCACAGATACGCAGTATTTT. The encoded protein is CASSYPPTTDTQYF.